The 22 T cell receptor beta chains in this list originate from one sample, sequenced in a study of T cells in localized non-small cell lung cancer. Sequencing used immunoSEQ multiplex PCR; TCRdb keeps in-frame clones, though not all of them. The table lists 10,000 to 15,000 clones, roughly 80% of them singletons, with around 30% in the top ten. The material sequenced was peripheral blood, taken before any cancer treatment. These receptors were collected from a male donor aged 60 or over with stage I squamous cell lung carcinoma.

The chain uses TRBV23-1 and TRBJ2-6; TRBD1 aligns across 7 bases. TRBV23-1 is recorded as an ORF, its role being uncertain. Losses at the gene ends were 4 bases for V and 1 base for J; bases not matched to a gene: 4. The length of the CDR3 is 16 residues. Here the CDR3 reads CASSPSDRSGANVLTF. The CDR3 nucleotides read TGCGCCAGCAGTCCCTCGGACAGGTCTGGGGCCAACGTCCTGACTTTC.

As concerns this clone: A junction boundary mismatches the germline segment, possibly from a read error. Other nucleotide sequences in the sample specify the same CDR3. The V call is TRBV7-9, the J call TRBJ2-7; D is ambiguous. The CDR3 spans 11 residues. Germline CDR1 SEHNR, CDR2 FQNEAQ (reference sequence). The CDR3 coding sequence is TGTGCCAGCAGCGACCACCTGCAGCAATACTTC. Translating gives CASSDHLQQYF.

This chain joins TRBV7-2 and TRBJ1-2, with D perhaps matching TRBD1 (5 bases). The length of the CDR3 is 13 residues. Trimming took off 2 bases at V and 6 bases at J, with 10 bases between the two ends. Germline V gene lookup returns CDR1 SGHTA and CDR2 FQGNSA. CDR3 in amino acids: CASSLRQGHGYTF. CDR3 nucleotides: TGTGCCAGCAGCTTAAGGCAGGGCCATGGCTACACCTTC.

CDR3 loop: CASTMNAYNEQFF. In nucleotides, the CDR3 is TGTGCCAGTACCATGAACGCCTACAATGAGCAGTTCTTC. J is TRBJ2-1 and V is TRBV2; D uncertain. The CDR3 consists of 13 residues. Germline V CDR1 and CDR2: SNHLY, FYNNEI. Trimming pared 9 bases from V and 2 bases from J, leaving 11 bases between.

This rearrangement joins TRBV7-8 to TRBJ1-2; the D gene is possibly TRBD1 (5 bases). The V end lost 0 bases, the J end lost 8 bases, and 13 bases lay between the germline ends. CDR1 and CDR2 (germline): SGHVS, FQNEAQ. The CDR3 is 14 residues long. In DNA, the CDR3 is TGTGCCAGCAGCTTAGCGACAGCCGGGGCAGGCTACACCTTC. This translates into CASSLATAGAGYTF.

This clone was detected a few times. CDR3 amino acids: CASSEGQGNQPQHF. The DNA for the CDR3 is TGTGCCAGCAGTGAAGGACAGGGGAATCAGCCCCAGCATTTT. The chain uses TRBV2 and TRBJ1-5; 8 bases align to TRBD1. With V trimmed by 1 base and J by 4 bases, 0 bases remained unmatched. The germline gives CDR1 SNHLY, CDR2 FYNNEI. The length of the CDR3 is 14 residues.

The chain uses TRBV6-1 and TRBJ2-7; D possibly corresponds to TRBD1 (5 bases). Trimming removed 8 bases from V and 2 bases from J, with 13 bases in between. The germline CDR1 and CDR2 sequences are MNHNS and SASEGT. This CDR3 spans 13 amino acids. This CDR3 is CASLRTPPYEQYF. The CDR3 coding sequence is TGTGCCAGCTTAAGGACACCCCCCTACGAGCAGTACTTC.

The V and J genes are TRBV27 and TRBJ2-2; 10 bases are shared with TRBD2. Germline V gene data show CDR1 as MNHEY and CDR2 as SMNVEV (reference sequence). J lost 7 bases, V lost 6 bases, and 11 bases had no gene match. The CDR3 loop spans 16 amino acids. The CDR3 is CASSALAGDFNGELFF. CDR3 bases: TGTGCCAGCAGCGCCCTAGCGGGAGATTTTAACGGGGAGCTGTTTTTT.

J is TRBJ2-2 and V is TRBV5-1, with TRBD2 matching 9 bases. The CDR3 length is 16 residues. Germline lookup yields CDR1 SGHRS and CDR2 YFSETQ. The trim removed 1 base at V and 3 bases at J, leaving 4 bases unmatched. The CDR3 reads CASSLITSGYTGELFF. Here the CDR3 DNA reads TGCGCCAGCAGCTTGATCACTAGCGGGTACACCGGGGAGCTGTTTTTT.

V usage is TRBV7-9 and J usage is TRBJ2-7; 8 bases fit TRBD1. CDR1 and CDR2 (germline): SEHNR, FQNEAQ (reference sequence). The V and J ends lost 3 bases and 2 bases, in that order; junction bases with no gene match: 6. This CDR3 region has 15 residues. CDR3 residues: CASSFETGATYEQYF. The CDR3, as DNA: TGTGCCAGCAGCTTTGAGACAGGGGCTACCTACGAGCAGTACTTC. The whole variable domain, filled in from reference TRBV7-9 and TRBJ2-7, reads DTGVSQNPRHKITKRGQNVTFRCDPISEHNRLYWYRQTLGQGPEFLTYFQNEAQLEKSRLLSDRFSAERPKGSFSTLEIQRTEQGDSAMYLCASSFETGATYEQYFGPGTRLTVT.

The CDR3 loop reads CASSPTGFAEAFF. CDR3 DNA sequence: TGCGCCAGCAGCCCCACAGGGTTCGCTGAAGCTTTCTTT. The V and J genes are TRBV5-1 and TRBJ1-1, with D tentatively TRBD1 (6 bases). Trimming took off 4 bases at V and 6 bases at J, with 13 bases between the two ends. The length of the CDR3 is 13 residues. Germline-derived CDR1 and CDR2 are SGHRS and YFSETQ.

This sequence joins TRBV9 and TRBJ1-3; no clear D gene. CDR3 size: 19 residues. In germline, CDR1 is SGDLS, CDR2 YYNGEE. V was shortened by 0 bases and J by 5 bases, with 24 bases between the two germline ends. The CDR3 sequence is CASSVAADLGSSRRNTIYF. In nucleotides, the CDR3 is TGTGCCAGCAGCGTAGCAGCTGATCTAGGATCCTCCCGGAGAAACACCATATATTTT.

This clone was picked up a small number of times. The chain employs TRBV2 and TRBJ2-7, with D maybe TRBD1 (5 bases). Trimming removed 4 bases at V and 0 bases at J, with 13 bases between. The CDR3 totals 15 residues. CDR1 SNHLY and CDR2 FYNNEI come from the germline V gene. The CDR3 DNA is TGTGCCAGCAGTGGGTCGCAGGGATTCTCCTACGAGCAGTACTTC. Residues: CASSGSQGFSYEQYF.

The V gene is TRBV29-1, the J gene TRBJ2-5; 9 positions match TRBD1. Trimming cost V 4 bases and J 5 bases; bases outside gene matches: 5. The CDR3 has 13 residues. Germline assignment: CDR1 SQVTM and CDR2 ANQGSEA. CDR3 region: CSVGTGARETQYF. In DNA form, the CDR3 reads TGCAGCGTTGGGACAGGGGCTCGGGAGACCCAGTACTTC.

V usage is TRBV15 and J usage is TRBJ2-7; D is unclear. Germline CDR1 reads LNHNV; CDR2 reads YYDKDF (reference sequence). CDR3 size: 14 residues. Trimming pared 1 base from V and 4 bases from J, leaving 11 bases between. The CDR3 loop is CATSRGDRGYEQYF. DNA of the CDR3: TGTGCCACCAGCAGAGGAGATCGCGGTTACGAGCAGTACTTC.

The chain joins TRBV15 to TRBJ1-6, with 7 bases lining up with TRBD1. The J segment lost 9 bases and the V segment lost 0 bases, leaving 8 bases of the junction unmatched. The CDR3 consists of 16 residues. The V gene's germline CDR1 is LNHNV and CDR2 YYDKDF (reference sequence). CDR3 coding DNA: TGTGCCACCAGCAGAGATGCCCAGGGGGTAGGTTCACCCCTCCACTTT. Translating gives CATSRDAQGVGSPLHF.

This clone has a handful of counts. V and J are TRBV5-4 and TRBJ2-2, with 7 bases matching TRBD2. The ends lost 0 bases at V and 1 base at J; junction bases unmatched: 6. This CDR3 has 17 amino acids. CDR1 and CDR2 from the germline V gene are SGHNT and YYREEE (reference sequence). The CDR3 sequence: CASSLGYQRGNTGELFF. The CDR3 region has the DNA TGTGCCAGCAGCTTGGGGTACCAGCGGGGGAACACCGGGGAGCTGTTTTTT.

V is TRBV18 and J is TRBJ2-7, with 10 bases that match TRBD2. Germline CDR1 reads KGHSH; CDR2 reads LQKENI. V dropped 3 bases and J dropped 2; count of bases not matched to a gene: 7. The CDR3 contains 16 residues. The CDR3 loop reads CASSPRSSGSTYEQYF. The CDR3 DNA follows: TGTGCCAGCTCACCCAGGTCTAGCGGGAGTACCTACGAGCAGTACTTC.

The V and J genes are TRBV7-9 and TRBJ2-1; 10 bases agree with TRBD1. The V and J ends lost 0 bases and 0 bases, in that order; junction bases with no gene match: 2. The CDR3 is made up of 17 amino acids. CDR1 and CDR2 from the germline V gene are SEHNR and FQNEAQ (reference sequence). DNA of the CDR3: TGTGCCAGCAGCTTAGCGACAGGGGGCGGCTCCTACAATGAGCAGTTCTTC. This encodes CASSLATGGGSYNEQFF. Using reference TRBV7-9 and TRBJ2-1 for the parts outside the CDR3, the full variable domain is DTGVSQNPRHKITKRGQNVTFRCDPISEHNRLYWYRQTLGQGPEFLTYFQNEAQLEKSRLLSDRFSAERPKGSFSTLEIQRTEQGDSAMYLCASSLATGGGSYNEQFFGPGTRLTVL.

V and J are TRBV5-1 and TRBJ2-3; 9 positions agree with TRBD2. The J segment lost 5 bases and the V segment lost 0 bases, leaving 4 bases of the junction unmatched. Germline V gene lookup returns CDR1 SGHRS and CDR2 YFSETQ. The length of the CDR3 is 15 residues. As DNA, the CDR3 is TGCGCCAGCAGCTTGGTGGCGGGAGGGGAAGATACGCAGTATTTT. Translating it yields CASSLVAGGEDTQYF. The full variable domain, completed using reference TRBV5-1 and TRBJ2-3, is KAGVTQTPRYLIKTRGQQVTLSCSPISGHRSVSWYQQTPGQGLQFLFEYFSETQRNKGNFPGRFSGRQFSNSRSEMNVSTLELGDSALYLCASSLVAGGEDTQYFGPGTRLTVL.

This clone appeared once. The chain employs TRBV19 and TRBJ1-1; D remains ambiguous. Germline CDR1 and CDR2: LNHDA and SQIVND (reference sequence). V lost 1 base and J lost 2, with 8 bases in between. The CDR3 runs to 14 residues. The CDR3 DNA follows: TGTGCCAGTAGTATAGCAGCTTTCAACACTGAAGCTTTCTTT. Translating gives CASSIAAFNTEAFF.

This clone was seen more than once but under ten times. The chain recombines TRBV6-5 with TRBJ1-2; TRBD1 is a possible D gene (5 bases). The V gene's germline CDR1 is MNHEY and CDR2 SVGAGI. V gave up 0 bases and J gave up 6 bases, with 17 bases separating them. There are 16 residues in the CDR3. CDR3 nucleotide sequence: TGTGCCAGCAGTTACTCGGCTTACGGGGGAGTGGATGGCTACACCTTC. As protein: CASSYSAYGGVDGYTF.